This T cell receptor (beta chain) was sequenced during a study of blood T cell repertoires in COVID-19. V trimming: 4 bases; J trimming: 1 base; junction bases outside the gene matches: 2. The length of the CDR3 is 14 residues. CDR1 and CDR2 (germline): SGHNT, YENEEA. Assay used: immunoSEQ multiplex PCR; TCRdb lists only in-frame clones, some missing. This table holds about 180,000 clones, 83% found once. The rearrangement joins TRBV11-3 to TRBJ2-7, with 9 nucleotides matching TRBD1. This clonotype was sampled from a human donor in a cohort sampled during active COVID-19. Sequenced material: peripheral blood. The CDR3 here is CASSSGQGSYEQYF. The CDR3 nucleotides are TGTGCCAGCAGCTCGGGACAGGGTTCCTACGAGCAGTACTTC.